One T cell receptor beta chain is described in this entry. These data originate in a study of technical replicates of blood from a handful of donors. Repertoires were generated with immunoSEQ multiplex PCR, while TCRdb's copy carries only in-frame clones and drops some. The table shows tens of thousands of clones, with more than 75% occurring only once. The sequence derives from a human donor in good health. Some clones in this sample may be carry-over from other donors' samples. Sequences were obtained from PBMCs.

The CDR3 here is CASSFRLAGRTGELFF. Written as DNA, the CDR3 is TGTGCCAGCAGCTTCCGACTAGCGGGGAGAACCGGGGAGCTGTTTTTT. V gene TRBV5-4 combines with J gene TRBJ2-2; 11 bases align to TRBD2. Germline CDR1 reads SGHNT; CDR2 reads YYREEE (reference sequence). V trimming: 2 bases; J trimming: 5 bases; junction bases outside the gene matches: 5. The CDR3 length is 16 residues.